This T cell receptor (beta chain) stems from a study of blood T cells in healthy people across ages. This clonotype was seen only a few times. The antigen is undetermined. Alongside a J-beta primer mix, a sample-barcoded 5' primer served in a second PCR lasting roughly 7 to 11 cycles. TCRdb ran MiXCR on the 5' RACE reads and lists one entry per CDR3 protein. This sample has under 1,100,000 distinct CDR3 sequences; under 30% occur once, and the top ten carry about 0.8%. Per germline, CDR1 LNHNV and CDR2 YYDKDF (reference sequence). This CDR3 contains 18 residues. V trimming: 0 bases; J trimming: 2 bases; junction bases outside the gene matches: 11. The amount of total RNA extracted per sample was at least 5.5 micrograms. Findings and limits, study-wide: Unsorted PBMCs prevented conclusive naive versus antigen-experienced comparison.

These same data were also listed under a study on T cells of mothers and their children.

The sample taken for sequencing was blood. V is TRBV15 and J is TRBJ2-5; 8 bases match TRBD1. This clonotype originated in a girl aged 2-15 years in good health. The CDR3, as DNA: TGTGCCACCAGCAGAGAAAGCACAGGGGGACTCGCTCAAGAGACCCAGTACTTC. This translates into CATSRESTGGLAQETQYF.